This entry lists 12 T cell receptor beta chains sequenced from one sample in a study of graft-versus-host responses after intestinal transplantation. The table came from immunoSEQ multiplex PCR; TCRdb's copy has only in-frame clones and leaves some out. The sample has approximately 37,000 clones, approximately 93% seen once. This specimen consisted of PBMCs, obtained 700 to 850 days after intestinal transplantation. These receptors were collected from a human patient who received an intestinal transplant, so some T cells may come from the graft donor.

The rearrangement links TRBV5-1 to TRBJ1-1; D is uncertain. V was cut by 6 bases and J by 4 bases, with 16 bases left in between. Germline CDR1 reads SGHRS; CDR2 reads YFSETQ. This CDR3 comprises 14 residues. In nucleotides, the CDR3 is TGCGCCAGCACCGCAGGATATTCGAGCACTGAAGCTTTCTTT. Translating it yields CASTAGYSSTEAFF.

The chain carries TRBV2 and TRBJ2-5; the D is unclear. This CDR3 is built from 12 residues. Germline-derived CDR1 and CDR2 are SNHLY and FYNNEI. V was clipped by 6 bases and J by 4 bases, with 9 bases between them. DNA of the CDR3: TGTGCCAGCAGGGAAAATCGAGAGACCCAGTACTTC. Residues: CASRENRETQYF.

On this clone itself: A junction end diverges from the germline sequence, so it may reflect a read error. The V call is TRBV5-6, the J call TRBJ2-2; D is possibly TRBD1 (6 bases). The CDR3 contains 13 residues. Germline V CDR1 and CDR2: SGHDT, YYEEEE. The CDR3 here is CASSWKGDRGAVF. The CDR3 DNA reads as TGTGCCAGCAGCTGGAAGGGGGACCGGGGAGCTGTTTTT. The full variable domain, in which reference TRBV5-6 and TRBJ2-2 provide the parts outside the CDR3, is DAGVTQSPTHLIKTRGQQVTLRCSPKSGHDTVSWYQQALGQGPQFIFQYYEEEERQRGNFPDRFSGHQFPNYSSELNVNALLLGDSALYLCASSWKGDRGAVFGEGSRLTVL.

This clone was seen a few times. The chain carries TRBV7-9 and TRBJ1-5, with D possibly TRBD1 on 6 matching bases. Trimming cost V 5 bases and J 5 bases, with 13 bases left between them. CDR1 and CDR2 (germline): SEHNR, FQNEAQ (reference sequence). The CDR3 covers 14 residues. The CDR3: CASSHSTGHQPQHF. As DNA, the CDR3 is TGTGCCAGCAGCCATTCGACAGGACATCAGCCCCAGCATTTT.

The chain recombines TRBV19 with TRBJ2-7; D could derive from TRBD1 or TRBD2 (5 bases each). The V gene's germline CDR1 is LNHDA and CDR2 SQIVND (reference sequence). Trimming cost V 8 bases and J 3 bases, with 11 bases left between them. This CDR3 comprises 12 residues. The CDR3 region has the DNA TGTGCCAGTGCCGGGACGCGCTACGAGCAGTACTTC. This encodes CASAGTRYEQYF.

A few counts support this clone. For the CDR3, the DNA is TGTGCCAGTAGTATCCCGGCAACTAATGAAAAACTGTTTTTT. Its translation: CASSIPATNEKLFF. The chain has TRBV19 and TRBJ1-4; D is uncertain. Germline V CDR1 and CDR2: LNHDA, SQIVND (reference sequence). The V end was cut by 3 bases, the J end by 0 bases, with 5 bases between. This CDR3 is 14 amino acids long.

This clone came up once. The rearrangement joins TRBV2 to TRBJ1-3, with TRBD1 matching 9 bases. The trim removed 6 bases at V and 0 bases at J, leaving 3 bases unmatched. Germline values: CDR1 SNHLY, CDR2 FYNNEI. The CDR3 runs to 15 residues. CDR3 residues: CASRQGAGSGNTIYF. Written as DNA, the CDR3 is TGTGCCAGCAGACAGGGGGCCGGCTCTGGAAACACCATATATTTT.

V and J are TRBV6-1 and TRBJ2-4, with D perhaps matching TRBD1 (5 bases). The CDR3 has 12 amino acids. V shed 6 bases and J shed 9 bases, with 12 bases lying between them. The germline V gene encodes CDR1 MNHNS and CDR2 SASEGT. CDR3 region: CASRFDSGIQYF. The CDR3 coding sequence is TGTGCCAGCAGATTCGACAGTGGCATTCAGTACTTC.

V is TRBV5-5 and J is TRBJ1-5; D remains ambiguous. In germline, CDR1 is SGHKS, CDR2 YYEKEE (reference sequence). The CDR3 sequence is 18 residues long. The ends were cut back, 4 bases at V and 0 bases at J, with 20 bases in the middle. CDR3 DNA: TGTGCCAGCAGCCCTAGCCAGGCGGGATTCTATAGCAATCAGCCCCAGCATTTT. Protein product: CASSPSQAGFYSNQPQHF.

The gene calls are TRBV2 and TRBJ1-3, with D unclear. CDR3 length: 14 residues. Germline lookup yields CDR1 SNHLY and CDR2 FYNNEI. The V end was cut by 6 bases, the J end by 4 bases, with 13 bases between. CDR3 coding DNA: TGTGCCAGCAGAGAGAGGACGGGCGGAAACACCATATATTTT. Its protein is CASRERTGGNTIYF.

Here the CDR3 reads CASSSRSPNQPQHF. In DNA, the CDR3 is TGTGCCAGCAGCTCCCGGAGCCCCAATCAGCCCCAGCATTTT. This chain joins TRBV27 and TRBJ1-5; D gene unclear. CDR1 is MNHEY and CDR2 is SMNVEV in the germline V gene (reference sequence). This CDR3 is 14 amino acids long. Trimming pared 6 bases from V and 3 bases from J, leaving 12 bases between.

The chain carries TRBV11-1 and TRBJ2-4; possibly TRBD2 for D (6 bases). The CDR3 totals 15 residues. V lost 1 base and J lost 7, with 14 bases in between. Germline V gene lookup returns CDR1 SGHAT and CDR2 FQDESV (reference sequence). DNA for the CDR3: TGTGCCAGCAGCTTAGGTCGGGGGTTAACGAACATTCAGTACTTC. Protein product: CASSLGRGLTNIQYF.